One and the same sample provided the 6 T cell receptor beta chains below, sequenced in a study of T cells in Graves' hyperthyroidism and ophthalmopathy. TCR beta CDR3 regions were amplified from RNA. Researchers ran a first-round RT-PCR on the TCR CDR3 using the HTBI primer set. One entry per CDR3 protein results from TCRdb running MiXCR on the multiplex PCR reads. The sample shows around 540,000 distinct CDR3 sequences, around 45% of them seen only once. Specimen: peripheral blood or thyroid tissue (not recorded which). These receptor sequences come from a woman between 18 and 30 years old with Graves' hyperthyroidism.

This clonotype was observed a few times. This chain uses TRBV7-9 with TRBJ2-2; a weak D match, TRBD2 (5 bases). Looked up from germline, CDR1 is SEHNR and CDR2 is FQNEAQ (reference sequence). This CDR3 is 13 amino acids long. V gave up 5 bases and J gave up 6 bases, with 10 bases separating them. CDR3 sequence reads: CASSQEEAGELFF. In DNA form, the CDR3 reads TGTGCCAGCAGCCAGGAGGAGGCCGGGGAGCTGTTTTTT.

The chain has TRBV29-1 and TRBJ2-7; the match to TRBD2 covers 7 bases. The V gene end was trimmed by 4 bases and the J gene end by 3 bases; junction bases not matched to a gene: 6. The germline V gene encodes CDR1 SQVTM and CDR2 ANQGSEA. The CDR3 consists of 13 residues. CDR3 residues: CSVVTGGGYEQYF. DNA for the CDR3: TGCAGCGTTGTTACGGGAGGCGGCTACGAGCAGTACTTC.

The CDR3 is CSVGHQSGTGEAFF. The CDR3, as DNA: TGCAGCGTTGGGCACCAGTCAGGGACAGGTGAAGCTTTCTTT. The chain combines TRBV29-1 with TRBJ1-1, with 8 bases fitting TRBD1. This CDR3 contains 14 residues. Germline CDR1 is SQVTM and CDR2 is ANQGSEA. V was pared by 4 bases and J by 7 bases, with 11 bases of the junction left unmatched. Full variable domain (rest looked up from reference TRBV29-1 and TRBJ1-1): SAVISQKPSRDICQRGTSLTIQCQVDSQVTMMFWYRQQPGQSLTLIATANQGSEATYESGFVIDKFPISRPNLTFSTLTVSNMSPEDSSIYLCSVGHQSGTGEAFFGQGTRLTVV.

The chain couples TRBV24-1 to TRBJ2-7; 9 bases are shared with TRBD2. The CDR3 extends over 13 amino acids. The V gene's germline CDR1 is KGHDR and CDR2 SFDVKD. With 4 bases clipped from V and 3 bases from J, the junction kept 0 bases outside the gene matches. The CDR3: CATSETSGYEQYF. In DNA form, the CDR3 reads TGTGCCACCAGTGAGACTAGCGGCTACGAGCAGTACTTC.

The rearrangement uses TRBV7-3 and TRBJ2-7, with D possibly TRBD1 on 6 matching bases. Germline-derived CDR1 and CDR2 are SGHTA and FQGTGA. The V and J ends lost 6 bases and 8 bases respectively, with 23 bases between them. This CDR3 spans 15 amino acids. Here the CDR3 DNA reads TGTGCCAGCAGTTACGTTGGGGGCAATCAGCCCCAGCAGTACTTC. Amino acids: CASSYVGGNQPQQYF.

About this clonotype: One junction end disagrees with the germline gene, perhaps due to a read error. The gene calls are TRBV5-4 and TRBJ1-1; D is possibly TRBD1 (6 bases). CDR1 and CDR2 (germline): SGHNT, YYREEE (reference sequence). This CDR3 contains 12 residues. In DNA form, the CDR3 reads TGTGCCAGCAGCTTGGGGGACACCCAATTGATCTTT. Translated: CASSLGDTQLIF.